The T cell receptor (beta chain) under discussion was sequenced for a study of T cell changes during pregnancy in multiple sclerosis. Germline V gene lookup returns CDR1 KGHSH and CDR2 LQKENI. With 2 bases removed from V and 5 bases from J, the gap between germline ends came to 15 bases. The CDR3 extends over 15 amino acids. The assay was immunoSEQ multiplex PCR, and TCRdb's table has in-frame clones only and misses some. The repertoire holds tens of thousands of clones, with about 95% as singletons. The chain carries TRBV18 and TRBJ1-2, with D perhaps matching TRBD1 (6 bases). The material was peripheral blood, obtained in the second trimester of pregnancy. This sequence originates from a female donor with multiple sclerosis, enrolled in a pregnancy study. This CDR3 reads CASSPITGNRYGYTF. CDR3 DNA sequence: TGTGCCAGCTCACCAATAACAGGGAATCGGTATGGCTACACCTTC.